The sequence of this T cell receptor beta chain was determined in a study of T cell responses to AZD1222 COVID-19 vaccine. Generated by immunoSEQ multiplex PCR, the TCRdb table keeps only in-frame clones and is missing some. The sample carries more than 150,000 clones, around 94% recorded once. Study findings and constraints: Repertoire sampling occurred only after the peak T cell response. The donors showed a predominance of white British ancestry and of females, with possible underestimation of clonal diversity.

Remarks on this clone: Its antigen remains unknown.

J was trimmed by 13 bases and V by 3 bases; bases with no gene match: 4. CDR3 length: 12 residues. The TCR sequence derives from an adult in good health. The specimen was peripheral blood, collected on day 0 of AZD1222 vaccination. J is TRBJ1-4 and V is TRBV12-3 or TRBV12-4; 8 bases match TRBD1. The CDR3 sequence is CASSFDRGGLFF. CDR3 in DNA: TGTGCCAGCAGTTTCGACAGGGGAGGACTGTTTTTT.